This TCR beta chain stems from a study of T-cell reconstitution after alpha-beta-depleted transplantation in children. On this clonotype itself: The target antigen is unknown.

The germline V gene encodes CDR1 SGHRS and CDR2 YFSETQ. The CDR3 consists of 15 residues. V was pared by 3 bases and J by 4 bases, with 6 bases of the junction left unmatched. Study-wide findings and caveats: Recipient T cells and thymic progenitors that survived were the source of the high TCRbeta diversity seen at day 60 in some patients. Newly made T cells mostly supplied T-cell counts and diversity one year after transplant. Reportedly, only several hundred clones from non-depleted graft cells drove alpha-beta T-cell counts at about two months.

This sample's TCRbeta library carried unique molecular identifier barcodes. TCRdb independently ran MiXCR on the PCR reads; one entry per CDR3 protein. Of about 580,000 distinct CDR3 sequences in the sample, 27% were seen once. The input for sequencing was PBMCs, taken before TCRalphabeta/CD19-depleted stem cell transplant. The chain combines TRBV5-1 with TRBJ1-1; 10 bases match TRBD1. The TCR originated in a boy younger than two with Wiskott-Aldrich syndrome, due to receive a stem cell transplant. This CDR3 is CASSSYRTGGTEAFF. CDR3 DNA sequence: TGCGCCAGCAGCTCCTACCGGACAGGGGGCACTGAAGCTTTCTTT.